This TCR beta chain came from a study of PD-1 blockade in classical Hodgkin lymphoma. Specified time point: cycle 4 day 1 (C4D1), after less than 7 weeks of nivolumab. No patient escaped relapse after autologous stem cell transplantation, and brentuximab vedotin exposure varied. Relapsed/refractory classical Hodgkin lymphoma patients had complete, partial or progressive responses. The CDR3 covers 12 residues. Trimming took 4 bases from V and 5 from J, leaving 8 bases between them. Looked up from germline, CDR1 is SEHNR and CDR2 is FQNEAQ (reference sequence). Repertoires were generated with immunoSEQ multiplex PCR, while TCRdb's copy carries only in-frame clones and drops some. The top ten clones hold about a sixth of a sample with approximately 100,000 clones, 83% of them seen once. Study outcomes and limitations: Researchers reported that CD4+ TCR diversity, though not CD8+, rose significantly by C4D1. For complete responders, baseline diversity was comparable to that of newly diagnosed patients. Nivolumab initiation under 1 year post-ASCT meant exclusion.

This clone was observed a single time. Antigen: not known. The chain couples TRBV7-9 to TRBJ2-5, with D perhaps given as TRBD1 or TRBD2 (5 bases each). This sequence was found in a human donor with classical Hodgkin lymphoma. This sample comprised peripheral blood mononuclear cells (PBMCs), obtained before the fourth cycle of nivolumab. The CDR3 DNA reads as TGTGCCAGCAGCTGGGACCTGGAGACCCAGTACTTC. Its protein is CASSWDLETQYF. Variable domain in full (rest from reference TRBV7-9 and TRBJ2-5): DTGVSQNPRHKITKRGQNVTFRCDPISEHNRLYWYRQTLGQGPEFLTYFQNEAQLEKSRLLSDRFSAERPKGSFSTLEIQRTEQGDSAMYLCASSWDLETQYFGPGTRLLVL.